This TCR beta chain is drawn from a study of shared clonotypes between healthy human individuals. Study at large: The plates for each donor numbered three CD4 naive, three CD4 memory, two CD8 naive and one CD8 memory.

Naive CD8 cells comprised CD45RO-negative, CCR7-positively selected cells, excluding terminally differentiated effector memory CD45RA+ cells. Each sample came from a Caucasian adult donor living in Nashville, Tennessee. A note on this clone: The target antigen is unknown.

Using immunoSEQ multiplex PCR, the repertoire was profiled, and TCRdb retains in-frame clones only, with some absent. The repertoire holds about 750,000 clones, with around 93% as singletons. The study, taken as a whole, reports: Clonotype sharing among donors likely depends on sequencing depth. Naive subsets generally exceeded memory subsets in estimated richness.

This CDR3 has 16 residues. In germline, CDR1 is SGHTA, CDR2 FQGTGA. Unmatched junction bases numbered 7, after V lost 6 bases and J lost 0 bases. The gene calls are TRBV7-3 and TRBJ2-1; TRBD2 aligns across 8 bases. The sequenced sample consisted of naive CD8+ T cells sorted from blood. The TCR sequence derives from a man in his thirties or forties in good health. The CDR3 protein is CASRSTSGSSYNEQFF. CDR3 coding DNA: TGTGCCAGCAGGTCTACTAGCGGTAGCTCCTACAATGAGCAGTTCTTC.